The text below deals with one T cell receptor beta chain. Per germline, CDR1 SGHTA and CDR2 FQGNSA. The V gene end was trimmed by 3 bases and the J gene end by 8 bases; junction bases not matched to a gene: 5. CDR3 length equals 14 residues. The entry originates in a study of blood T cell repertoires in COVID-19. Produced via immunoSEQ multiplex PCR; TCRdb's table is partial and in-frame only. This table has roughly 230,000 clones, 89% appearing once. The origin of this receptor is a woman between 40 and 55 years old who had recovered from COVID-19. The genes are TRBV7-2 and TRBJ2-1, with 9 nucleotides matching TRBD2. The sample consisted of peripheral blood. The CDR3 here is CASSLSSGSDEQFF. The CDR3 coding sequence is TGTGCCAGCAGCTTGAGTAGCGGGAGCGATGAGCAGTTCTTC.